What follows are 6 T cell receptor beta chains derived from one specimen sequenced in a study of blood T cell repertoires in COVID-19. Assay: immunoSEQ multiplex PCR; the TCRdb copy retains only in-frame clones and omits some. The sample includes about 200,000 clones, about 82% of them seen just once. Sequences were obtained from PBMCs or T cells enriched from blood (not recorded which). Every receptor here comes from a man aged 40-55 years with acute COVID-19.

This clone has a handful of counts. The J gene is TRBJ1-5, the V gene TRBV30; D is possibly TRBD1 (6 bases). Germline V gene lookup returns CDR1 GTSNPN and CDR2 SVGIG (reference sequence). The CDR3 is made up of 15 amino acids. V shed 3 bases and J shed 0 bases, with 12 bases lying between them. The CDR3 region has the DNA TGTGCCTGGAGCAGGCAGGGGTATAGCAATCAGCCCCAGCATTTT. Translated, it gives CAWSRQGYSNQPQHF.

The CDR3 region is CASSQGPGVNQPQHF. For the CDR3, the DNA is TGCGCCAGCAGCCAAGGACCCGGGGTGAACCAGCCCCAGCATTTT. This chain uses TRBV4-1 with TRBJ1-5; no definite D call. Germline loops: CDR1 MGHRA, CDR2 YSYEKL. This CDR3 spans 15 amino acids. V was trimmed by 1 base and J by 7 bases, leaving 14 bases between them.

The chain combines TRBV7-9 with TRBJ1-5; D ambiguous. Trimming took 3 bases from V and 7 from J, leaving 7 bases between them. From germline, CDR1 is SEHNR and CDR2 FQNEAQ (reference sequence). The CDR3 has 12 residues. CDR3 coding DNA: TGTGCCAGCAGCTTTTCGACACAGCCCCAGCATTTT. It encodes CASSFSTQPQHF.

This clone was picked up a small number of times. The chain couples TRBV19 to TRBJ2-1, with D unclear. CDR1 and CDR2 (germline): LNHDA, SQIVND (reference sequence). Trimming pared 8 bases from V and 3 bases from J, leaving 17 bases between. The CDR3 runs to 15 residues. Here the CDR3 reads CASQKAAGGYNEQFF. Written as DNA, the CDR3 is TGTGCCAGTCAGAAGGCAGCCGGCGGCTACAATGAGCAGTTCTTC.

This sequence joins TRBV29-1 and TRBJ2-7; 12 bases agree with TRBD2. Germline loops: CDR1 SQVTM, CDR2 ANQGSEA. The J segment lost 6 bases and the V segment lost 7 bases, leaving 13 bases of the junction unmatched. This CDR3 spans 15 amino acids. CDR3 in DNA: TGCAGCGGTGTAGGAGCTAGCGGGAGGGTGGTCGAGCAGTACTTC. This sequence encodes CSGVGASGRVVEQYF.

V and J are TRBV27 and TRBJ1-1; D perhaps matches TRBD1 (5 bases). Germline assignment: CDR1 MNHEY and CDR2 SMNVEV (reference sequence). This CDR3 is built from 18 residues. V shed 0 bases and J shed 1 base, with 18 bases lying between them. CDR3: CASSLSGEGPLANTEAFF. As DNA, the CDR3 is TGTGCCAGCAGTTTATCAGGGGAGGGGCCGTTGGCGAACACTGAAGCTTTCTTT.